Below, 8 T cell receptor beta chains from the same sample are listed, as sequenced in a study of cytomegalovirus exposure and HLA in healthy donors. Use of 60 Vbeta and 13 Jbeta primers characterized the PCR. Measured with immunoSEQ multiplex PCR; TCRdb has only the in-frame clones, and not every one. This sample's table has tens of thousands of clones. Sequencing input: PBMCs. These receptors all come from a woman between 35 and 50 years old in good health and CMV-seropositive.

This chain joins TRBV5-6 and TRBJ2-1; D may be TRBD1 (6 bases). CDR1 and CDR2 (germline): SGHDT, YYEEEE. V shed 2 bases and J shed 4 bases, with 16 bases lying between them. The CDR3 covers 16 residues. CDR3 DNA sequence: TGTGCCAGCAGCTTACCCTCGGGACACCGGTACAATGAGCAGTTCTTC. This codes for CASSLPSGHRYNEQFF. Complete variable domain (other parts from reference TRBV5-6 and TRBJ2-1): DAGVTQSPTHLIKTRGQQVTLRCSPKSGHDTVSWYQQALGQGPQFIFQYYEEEERQRGNFPDRFSGHQFPNYSSELNVNALLLGDSALYLCASSLPSGHRYNEQFFGPGTRLTVL.

The chain couples TRBV7-8 to TRBJ2-2, with TRBD2 matching 10 bases. Losses at the gene ends were 1 base for V and 3 bases for J; bases not matched to a gene: 11. This CDR3 contains 19 residues. Germline V gene data show CDR1 as SGHVS and CDR2 as FQNEAQ. The CDR3 DNA is TGTGCCAGCAGCTTAGTGGTTCGGGCTAGCGGGAGATACACCGGGGAGCTGTTTTTT. It codes for CASSLVVRASGRYTGELFF.

Concerning this clone itself: Other DNA sequences in this specimen translate into the identical CDR3. CDR3 residues: CASSLFSGGYQETQYF. The CDR3 DNA reads TGTGCCAGCAGCTTGTTTAGCGGGGGATACCAAGAGACCCAGTACTTC. The chain links TRBV5-8 to TRBJ2-5; 9 nucleotides match TRBD2. Trimming cost V 1 base and J 0 bases; bases outside gene matches: 4. This CDR3 region has 16 residues. Germline values: CDR1 SGHTS, CDR2 YDEGEE.

The chain joins TRBV7-6 to TRBJ2-1; 8 bases line up with TRBD1. Germline-derived CDR1 and CDR2 are SGHVS and FNYEAQ. The J segment lost 1 base and the V segment lost 4 bases, leaving 6 bases of the junction unmatched. The CDR3 runs to 16 residues. The CDR3 protein is CASSSGGGKSYNEQFF. CDR3 nucleotides: TGTGCCAGCAGCTCAGGGGGCGGGAAATCCTACAATGAGCAGTTCTTC. The full variable domain, completed using reference TRBV7-6 and TRBJ2-1, is GAGVSQSPRYKVTKRGQDVALRCDPISGHVSLYWYRQALGQGPEFLTYFNYEAQQDKSGLPNDRFSAERPEGSISTLTIQRTEQRDSAMYRCASSSGGGKSYNEQFFGPGTRLTVL.

V usage is TRBV28 and J usage is TRBJ1-2; D ambiguous. V lost 5 bases and J 2 bases, leaving 6 bases between the germline ends. Looked up from germline, CDR1 is MDHEN and CDR2 is SYDVKM. The CDR3 extends over 12 amino acids. CDR3 region: CASSPGNYGYTF. The CDR3 coding sequence is TGTGCCAGCAGTCCGGGGAACTATGGCTACACCTTC.

The chain recombines TRBV5-1 with TRBJ1-4; D might be TRBD1 (6 bases). CDR1 is SGHRS, CDR2 YFSETQ, per germline. The CDR3 has 15 amino acids. The germline V and J ends were trimmed by 4 bases and 8 bases, with 18 bases remaining between them. The CDR3 spells CASSLDDRIGEKLFF. The CDR3 DNA reads TGCGCCAGCAGCCTGGACGACAGGATCGGGGAAAAACTGTTTTTT.

The chain has TRBV15 and TRBJ2-5, with a tentative D call TRBD2 (6 bases). The germline V gene encodes CDR1 LNHNV and CDR2 YYDKDF (reference sequence). The CDR3 is 15 residues long. The V and J ends lost 1 base and 7 bases respectively, with 16 bases between them. The CDR3 bases are TGTGCCACCAGCAGAGGCCGGGACTCCTCCCCGACCCAGTACTTC. It is translated as CATSRGRDSSPTQYF.

The rearrangement joins TRBV7-8 to TRBJ2-1; the D is unclear. V lost 9 bases and J 2 bases, leaving 5 bases between the germline ends. Per the germline V gene, CDR1 is SGHVS and CDR2 is FQNEAQ. This CDR3 region has 11 residues. The CDR3 DNA is TGTGCCAGTCTAACCTACAATGAGCAGTTCTTC. This gives the protein CASLTYNEQFF.